This T cell receptor beta chain came from a study of blood T cell repertoires in COVID-19. Germline V lookup: CDR1 SQVTM, CDR2 ANQGSEA. The CDR3 loop spans 13 amino acids. Trimming took 8 bases from V and 9 from J, leaving 20 bases between them. The authors' processing: Amplified reference gene primers provided the basis for estimating nucleated cell counts. Assay used: immunoSEQ multiplex PCR; TCRdb lists only in-frame clones, some missing. The V and J calls and the clone size are those of that table, but D and trimming were determined from the DNA. The top ten clones hold approximately 17% of a sample with a few hundred thousand clones, approximately 92% of them seen once. Participant age was about 18 to 95 years, and participants resided in 20 to 30 US areas.

The J gene is TRBJ2-1, the V gene TRBV29-1; tentatively, D is TRBD2 (7 bases). The sequence was collected from a woman aged 25 to 45 who had recovered from COVID-19. What was sequenced was PBMCs or T cells enriched from blood (not recorded which). The CDR3 coding sequence is TGCAGCCACTTTGGGGGCGGGAGTGGTGAGCAGTTCTTC. Translated, it gives CSHFGGGSGEQFF.